These 31 T cell receptor beta chains came from one sample sequenced in a study of blood T cell repertoires in COVID-19. The method was immunoSEQ multiplex PCR; TCRdb's version includes in-frame clones alone and lacks a portion of them. The sample shows fewer than 200,000 clones, 60% to 80% of them seen only once. The sample comprised PBMCs or T cells enriched from blood (not recorded which). Source of these receptors: a woman aged 45-65 years who had recovered from COVID-19.

V usage is TRBV19 and J usage is TRBJ1-5, with D tentatively TRBD1 (6 bases). Trimming took off 3 bases at V and 3 bases at J, with 15 bases between the two ends. The CDR3 sequence is 16 residues long. Germline V gene sequence: CDR1 LNHDA, CDR2 SQIVND (reference sequence). The CDR3 DNA follows: TGTGCCAGTAGTATTCTACAGGTGGGGGCCAATCAGCCCCAGCATTTT. Translation: CASSILQVGANQPQHF.

V is TRBV7-2 and J is TRBJ2-2; possibly TRBD2 for D (6 bases). The CDR3 contains 14 residues. CDR1 SGHTA and CDR2 FQGNSA come from the germline V gene. The V gene lost 5 bases and the J gene lost 5 bases, with 12 bases spanning the gap. This chain's CDR3 is CASSPPGETGELFF. CDR3 sequence (DNA): TGTGCCAGCAGCCCACCGGGGGAAACCGGGGAGCTGTTTTTT.

This clone showed up just a few times. The chain joins TRBV2 to TRBJ1-6; 7 bases line up with TRBD1. The CDR3 sequence is 21 residues long. Germline CDR1 SNHLY, CDR2 FYNNEI. V dropped 4 bases and J dropped 0; count of bases not matched to a gene: 18. CDR3 region: CASSASRDRVQRSSYNSPLHF. CDR3 coding DNA: TGTGCCAGCAGTGCGAGCCGAGACAGGGTTCAGCGGAGCTCCTATAATTCACCCCTCCACTTT. Full variable domain (missing parts from reference TRBV2 and TRBJ1-6): EPEVTQTPSHQVTQMGQEVILRCVPISNHLYFYWYRQILGQKVEFLVSFYNNEISEKSEIFDDQFSVERPDGSNFTLKIRSTKLEDSAMYFCASSASRDRVQRSSYNSPLHFGNGTRLTVT.

The rearrangement joins TRBV28 to TRBJ2-7; TRBD2 might be the D (5 bases). This CDR3 has 11 residues. The V and J ends lost 6 bases and 4 bases respectively, with 7 bases between them. Germline V gene data show CDR1 as MDHEN and CDR2 as SYDVKM. The CDR3 nucleotides are TGTGCCAGCAGACGGAGGTACGAGCAGTACTTC. Translated, it gives CASRRRYEQYF.

This chain connects TRBV7-9 to TRBJ1-6, with 10 bases matching TRBD1. Germline CDR1 is SEHNR and CDR2 is FQNEAQ (reference sequence). With V trimmed by 5 bases and J by 8 bases, 3 bases remained unmatched. The CDR3 extends over 14 amino acids. The CDR3 DNA reads TGTGCCAGCAGCATCGGGACAGGGGATTCACCCCTCCACTTT. This sequence encodes CASSIGTGDSPLHF.

V gene TRBV11-3 combines with J gene TRBJ2-1; 13 nucleotides match TRBD2. Unmatched junction bases numbered 3, after V lost 1 base and J lost 0 bases. The CDR3 is 18 residues long. Per germline, CDR1 SGHNT and CDR2 YENEEA. CDR3 sequence reads: CASSLGTSGGSSYNEQFF. The CDR3 nucleotides are TGTGCCAGCAGCTTAGGGACTAGCGGGGGAAGCTCCTACAATGAGCAGTTCTTC. Full variable domain (remainder filled in from reference TRBV11-3 and TRBJ2-1): EAGVVQSPRYKIIEKKQPVAFWCNPISGHNTLYWYLQNLGQGPELLIRYENEEAVDDSQLPKDRFSAERLKGVDSTLKIQPAELGDSAVYLCASSLGTSGGSSYNEQFFGPGTRLTVL.

The V gene is TRBV3-1 (or the pseudogene TRBV3-2), the J gene TRBJ2-1, with 7 bases fitting TRBD2. The V segment lost 4 bases and the J segment 6 bases; nucleotides outside the gene matches: 9. This CDR3 spans 15 amino acids. Germline lookup yields CDR1 LGHDT and CDR2 YNNKEL (reference sequence). This CDR3 is CASSPQRDLRNEQFF. The CDR3, as DNA: TGTGCCAGCAGCCCTCAGCGGGACCTCCGCAATGAGCAGTTCTTC.

The chain has TRBV7-3 and TRBJ2-1; 14 positions agree with TRBD2. This CDR3 comprises 14 residues. CDR1 SGHTA and CDR2 FQGTGA come from the germline V gene. V was clipped by 4 bases and J by 15 bases; unmatched bases: 8. CDR3 bases: TGTGCCAGCAGCTATTCCGGGACTAGCGGGAGTCTGTTCTTC. Protein product: CASSYSGTSGSLFF. The full variable domain, in which reference TRBV7-3 and TRBJ2-1 provide the parts outside the CDR3, is GAGVSQTPSNKVTEKGKYVELRCDPISGHTALYWYRQSLGQGPEFLIYFQGTGAADDSGLPNDRFFAVRPEGSVSTLKIQRTERGDSAVYLCASSYSGTSGSLFFGPGTRLTVL.

This clone appeared once. The V call is TRBV19, the J call TRBJ1-2; D is perhaps TRBD1 (6 bases). The germline V and J ends were trimmed by 6 bases and 8 bases, with 13 bases remaining between them. From germline, CDR1 is LNHDA and CDR2 SQIVND (reference sequence). CDR3 length equals 12 residues. The CDR3 DNA is TGTGCCAGTAGGGCCCCGGACAGAGGCTACACCTTC. The encoded protein is CASRAPDRGYTF.

The chain has TRBV7-9 and TRBJ2-1, with 7 bases aligning to TRBD2. The ends lost 10 bases at V and 9 bases at J; junction bases unmatched: 9. Germline loops: CDR1 SEHNR, CDR2 FQNEAQ (reference sequence). The CDR3 spans 12 residues. CDR3 sequence: CATIAGVGEQFF. The CDR3 region has the DNA TGTGCCACCATAGCGGGCGTAGGTGAGCAGTTCTTC.

V is TRBV7-8 and J is TRBJ1-1, with D uncertain. The CDR3 consists of 13 residues. V was trimmed by 6 bases and J by 1 base, leaving 9 bases between them. The germline gives CDR1 SGHVS, CDR2 FQNEAQ. The CDR3 protein is CASRSQQNTEAFF. The CDR3 region has the DNA TGTGCCAGCAGGTCACAGCAGAACACTGAAGCTTTCTTT.

The V gene is TRBV5-1, the J gene TRBJ2-7; possibly TRBD1 for D (5 bases). Germline-derived CDR1 and CDR2 are SGHRS and YFSETQ. This CDR3 comprises 15 residues. V dropped 0 bases and J dropped 4 bases, with 14 bases sitting between them. The CDR3 nucleotides are TGCGCCAGCAGCTTGGCCCCGACAGCCGGTTACGAGCAGTACTTC. It specifies CASSLAPTAGYEQYF. The whole variable domain, remainder taken from reference TRBV5-1 and TRBJ2-7, is KAGVTQTPRYLIKTRGQQVTLSCSPISGHRSVSWYQQTPGQGLQFLFEYFSETQRNKGNFPGRFSGRQFSNSRSEMNVSTLELGDSALYLCASSLAPTAGYEQYFGPGTRLTVT.

The chain carries TRBV5-4 and TRBJ2-1; 8 bases align to TRBD2. Unmatched junction bases numbered 6, after V lost 3 bases and J lost 4 bases. The CDR3 extends over 15 amino acids. CDR1 is SGHNT, CDR2 YYREEE, per germline (reference sequence). The CDR3, as DNA: TGTGCCAGCAGCTCAGCTAGCGGGTTATACAATGAGCAGTTCTTC. It translates to CASSSASGLYNEQFF.

This clone came up once. J is TRBJ2-3 and V is TRBV5-1, with D unresolved. Trimming left V 2 bases short and J 4 bases short, with 17 bases between. This CDR3 is built from 16 residues. CDR1 and CDR2 from the germline V gene are SGHRS and YFSETQ. CDR3 loop: CASSFGPPPIPDTQYF. The CDR3 DNA is TGCGCCAGCAGCTTCGGTCCTCCACCAATCCCAGATACGCAGTATTTT.

The chain uses TRBV19 and TRBJ2-1, with D tentatively TRBD2 (6 bases). This CDR3 is built from 16 residues. The germline CDR1 and CDR2 sequences are LNHDA and SQIVND (reference sequence). The ends were cut back, 2 bases at V and 0 bases at J, with 11 bases in the middle. The CDR3 DNA is TGTGCCAGTAGTATAAACGGGAGAAACTCCTACAATGAGCAGTTCTTC. It translates to CASSINGRNSYNEQFF.

V is TRBV28 and J is TRBJ1-6; TRBD1 is a possible D gene (5 bases). CDR1 is MDHEN and CDR2 is SYDVKM in the germline V gene. CDR3 length: 16 residues. The V end lost 5 bases, the J end lost 0 bases, and 11 bases lay between the germline ends. The CDR3 is CASSPGGSSYNSPLHF. Written as DNA, the CDR3 is TGTGCCAGCAGTCCCGGGGGGAGCTCCTATAATTCACCCCTCCACTTT.

The chain links TRBV28 to TRBJ1-5, with a weak D call TRBD1 (6 bases). V gave up 2 bases and J gave up 2 bases, with 7 bases separating them. Germline CDR1 and CDR2: MDHEN and SYDVKM. This CDR3 has 14 residues. The CDR3 region has the DNA TGTGCCAGCAGTTTAGAGGGGGGCAATCAGCCCCAGCATTTT. Protein sequence: CASSLEGGNQPQHF.

The rearrangement joins TRBV7-6 to TRBJ1-1; no clear D gene. The V and J ends lost 0 bases and 0 bases respectively, with 8 bases between them. CDR1 is SGHVS and CDR2 is FNYEAQ in the germline V gene. The CDR3 is 15 amino acids. The CDR3 region is CASSLAGGMNTEAFF. Written as DNA, the CDR3 is TGTGCCAGCAGCTTAGCGGGCGGGATGAACACTGAAGCTTTCTTT.

The sample holds one count of this clone. This chain links TRBV5-8 with TRBJ1-4; TRBD1 matches 7 bases. Germline-derived CDR1 and CDR2 are SGHTS and YDEGEE. CDR3 size: 16 residues. With 3 bases clipped from V and 4 bases from J, the junction kept 9 bases outside the gene matches. CDR3 region: CASSSPPGTDNEKLFF. The CDR3 DNA is TGTGCCAGCAGCTCGCCCCCCGGGACAGATAATGAAAAACTGTTTTTT.

V and J are TRBV3-1 (or the pseudogene TRBV3-2) and TRBJ2-1, with 8 positions matching TRBD2. Germline lookup yields CDR1 LGHDT and CDR2 YNNKEL (reference sequence). V shed 4 bases, J shed 6 bases, and the junction held 8 bases outside the gene matches. This CDR3 comprises 15 residues. The DNA for the CDR3 is TGTGCCAGCAGCCCTCAGGGACTAGGACCCAATGAGCAGTTCTTC. Residues: CASSPQGLGPNEQFF.

The chain is built from TRBV27 and TRBJ1-2, with 9 positions matching TRBD1. This CDR3 is built from 14 residues. Germline V gene sequence: CDR1 MNHEY, CDR2 SMNVEV (reference sequence). V shed 3 bases, J shed 4 bases, and the junction held 3 bases outside the gene matches. In DNA form, the CDR3 reads TGTGCCAGCAGTTTGTTGGGACAGGGCTATGGCTACACCTTC. This sequence encodes CASSLLGQGYGYTF.

This clone appeared once. This chain links TRBV4-2 with TRBJ2-5, with 10 bases aligning to TRBD2. Trimming at V came to 0 bases and at J to 2 bases, leaving 6 bases not matched to a gene. The CDR3 is made up of 17 amino acids. Per the germline V gene, CDR1 is LGHNA and CDR2 is YNFKEQ. The CDR3 protein is CASSQESAAGGQETQYF. The CDR3 nucleotides are TGTGCCAGCAGCCAAGAAAGCGCAGCGGGAGGGCAAGAGACCCAGTACTTC.

This chain connects TRBV5-4 to TRBJ2-5; 12 nucleotides match TRBD2. Looked up from germline, CDR1 is SGHNT and CDR2 is YYREEE (reference sequence). With V trimmed by 4 bases and J by 2 bases, 6 bases remained unmatched. The CDR3 runs 16 residues. The CDR3 here is CASSERLAGGQETQYF. Here the CDR3 DNA reads TGTGCCAGCAGCGAGAGGCTAGCGGGAGGGCAAGAGACCCAGTACTTC.

The chain is built from TRBV5-4 and TRBJ2-7; 8 bases fit TRBD1. The J segment lost 0 bases and the V segment lost 0 bases, leaving 2 bases of the junction unmatched. The germline gives CDR1 SGHNT, CDR2 YYREEE (reference sequence). The CDR3 has 15 residues. CDR3 residues: CASSLGQGSSYEQYF. The CDR3 DNA sequence: TGTGCCAGCAGCTTGGGACAGGGGAGCTCCTACGAGCAGTACTTC.

The chain joins TRBV11-1 to TRBJ2-2; 10 nucleotides line up with TRBD1. V shed 3 bases and J 4 bases; nucleotides not matched to a gene: 2. Germline-derived CDR1 and CDR2 are SGHAT and FQDESV (reference sequence). The CDR3 is 15 amino acids. The chain's CDR3 is CASSLGTGVTGELFF. The CDR3 DNA follows: TGTGCCAGCAGCTTGGGGACAGGGGTCACCGGGGAGCTGTTTTTT.

The chain is built from TRBV4-3 and TRBJ1-4; D is possibly TRBD1 (5 bases). The germline CDR1 and CDR2 sequences are LGHNA and YSLEER. The CDR3 contains 16 residues. V was shortened by 0 bases and J by 3 bases, with 11 bases between the two germline ends. The CDR3 region is CASSQDAGIPNEKLFF. CDR3 sequence (DNA): TGCGCCAGCAGCCAAGATGCAGGGATACCTAATGAAAAACTGTTTTTT.

This clone has a count of ten or more. The rearrangement links TRBV11-1 to TRBJ1-2, with TRBD1 identical over 7 bases. The CDR3 covers 15 residues. The germline CDR1 and CDR2 sequences are SGHAT and FQDESV (reference sequence). J gave up 12 bases and V 3 bases, and 16 bases lay outside the gene matches. CDR3 region: CASSLAEGARHPDTF. CDR3 sequence (DNA): TGTGCCAGCAGCTTGGCGGAGGGGGCGAGACACCCCGACACCTTC.

The rearrangement joins TRBV9 to TRBJ1-3, with D hard to call. Germline CDR1 reads SGDLS; CDR2 reads YYNGEE. The CDR3 length is 16 residues. V was shortened by 2 bases and J by 0 bases, with 12 bases between the two germline ends. As DNA, the CDR3 is TGTGCCAGCAGCGTTAGCAGTGGATTCTCTGGAAACACCATATATTTT. Translating gives CASSVSSGFSGNTIYF.

The chain joins TRBV7-3 to TRBJ2-1; no definite D call. This CDR3 contains 15 residues. Trimming left V 0 bases short and J 0 bases short, with 6 bases between. Germline values: CDR1 SGHTA, CDR2 FQGTGA. In nucleotides, the CDR3 is TGTGCCAGCAGCTTAACGTTAGACTCCTACAATGAGCAGTTCTTC. The encoded protein is CASSLTLDSYNEQFF.

The CDR3 DNA sequence: TGTGCCAGCAGCCAAGGACAGGGTCTCTCTGGAAACACCATATATTTT. Translating it yields CASSQGQGLSGNTIYF. The chain joins TRBV14 to TRBJ1-3, with 7 positions matching TRBD1. Germline CDR1 reads SGHDN; CDR2 reads FVKESK. The CDR3 extends over 16 amino acids. Trimming at V came to 1 base and at J to 0 bases, leaving 3 bases not matched to a gene.

The chain joins TRBV5-8 to TRBJ2-2; 7 bases line up with TRBD2. The CDR3 is made up of 15 amino acids. The junction had 5 bases not matched to a gene; V was cut back by 0 bases and J by 6 bases. Germline-derived CDR1 and CDR2 are SGHTS and YDEGEE. The CDR3 DNA reads TGTGCCAGCAGCTTGGGCGGGAGCTTGGCCGGGGAGCTGTTTTTT. Translated, it gives CASSLGGSLAGELFF.